The 26 T cell receptor beta chains below were found in one sample sequenced in a study of blood T cell repertoires in COVID-19. The protocol was immunoSEQ multiplex PCR, while the TCRdb copy is restricted to in-frame clones and leaves out a portion. The table lists about 170,000 clones, roughly 80% of them singletons. The sequenced material came from PBMCs or T cells enriched from blood (not recorded which). The receptors here all came from a woman aged 45-65 years who had recovered from COVID-19.

This sequence joins TRBV7-2 and TRBJ2-3; 8 bases are a match to TRBD2. The junction had 6 bases not matched to a gene; V was cut back by 3 bases and J by 1 base. CDR3 length equals 16 residues. Per the germline V gene, CDR1 is SGHTA and CDR2 is FQGNSA. The CDR3 coding sequence is TGTGCCAGCAGCTTCAGGCGGGGGGTCGGCACAGATACGCAGTATTTT. It is translated as CASSFRRGVGTDTQYF.

The CDR3, as DNA: TGTGCCTGCGGCAATCAGCCCCAGCATTTT. Amino acids: CACGNQPQHF. J is TRBJ1-5 and V is TRBV30; no definite D call. The CDR3 has 10 amino acids. The germline gives CDR1 GTSNPN, CDR2 SVGIG (reference sequence). The V and J ends lost 6 bases and 2 bases respectively, with 2 bases between them. The variable domain in full, completed from reference TRBV30 and TRBJ1-5, reads SQTIHQWPATLVQPVGSPLSLECTVEGTSNPNLYWYRQAAGRGLQLLFYSVGIGQISSEVPQNLSASRPQDRQFILSSKKLLLSDSGFYLCACGNQPQHFGDGTRLSIL.

This sequence joins TRBV7-9 and TRBJ2-2; no firm D call. Per germline, CDR1 SEHNR and CDR2 FQNEAQ (reference sequence). With 8 bases removed from V and 7 bases from J, the gap between germline ends came to 11 bases. This CDR3 contains 12 residues. The CDR3 nucleotides read TGTGCCAGCTACTCTATCGACGGGGAGCTGTTTTTT. Its protein is CASYSIDGELFF.

This clone occurred once. The V gene is TRBV6-6, the J gene TRBJ1-6; D gene uncertain. With 9 bases removed from V and 0 bases from J, the gap between germline ends came to 6 bases. The CDR3 extends over 13 amino acids. Germline values: CDR1 MNHNY, CDR2 SVGAGI (reference sequence). Here the CDR3 reads CASRSSYNSPLHF. DNA of the CDR3: TGTGCCAGTAGGAGCTCCTATAATTCACCCCTCCACTTT.

This clone was seen a handful of times. The chain carries TRBV3-1 (or the pseudogene TRBV3-2) and TRBJ1-2, with D possibly TRBD1 on 6 matching bases. Trimming shortened V by 5 bases and J by 6 bases, and 10 bases separated the two germline ends. CDR3 length: 12 amino acids. Germline values: CDR1 LGHDT, CDR2 YNNKEL (reference sequence). The CDR3: CASSNQGNGYTF. The DNA for the CDR3 is TGTGCCAGCAGCAATCAGGGGAATGGCTACACCTTC.

This clone was observed a single time. The chain links TRBV5-1 to TRBJ1-3, with 10 bases aligning to TRBD1. This CDR3 is built from 16 residues. The germline V gene encodes CDR1 SGHRS and CDR2 YFSETQ. The junction had 8 bases not matched to a gene; V was cut back by 4 bases and J by 4 bases. The CDR3: CASSVRQGATGNTIYF. The CDR3 coding sequence is TGCGCCAGCAGCGTCCGACAGGGGGCGACGGGAAACACCATATATTTT.

Notes on this clone: One end of the junction is discordant with germline, which a read error may explain. The rearrangement uses TRBV7-2 and TRBJ2-1, with D perhaps matching TRBD1 (5 bases). This CDR3 has 15 amino acids. Per the germline V gene, CDR1 is SGHTA and CDR2 is FQGNSA. The CDR3 region is CASSFDRPSYNEQFF. In DNA form, the CDR3 reads TGTGCCAGCAGCTTTGACAGACCATCCTACAATGAACAGTTCTTC.

The chain is built from TRBV19 and TRBJ1-1; 9 bases align to TRBD1. The CDR3 runs 14 residues. Germline V CDR1 and CDR2: LNHDA, SQIVND (reference sequence). J gave up 3 bases and V 6 bases, and 5 bases lay outside the gene matches. Here the CDR3 DNA reads TGTGCCAGTAGGGGGACAGGGTGGGACACTGAAGCTTTCTTT. Protein: CASRGTGWDTEAFF.

The chain is built from TRBV7-2 and TRBJ2-1; 7 bases fit TRBD1. CDR1 is SGHTA and CDR2 is FQGNSA in the germline V gene. Trimming at V came to 1 base and at J to 11 bases, leaving 2 bases not matched to a gene. The CDR3 has 12 residues. CDR3 amino acids: CASSLDRGKQFF. The CDR3 coding sequence is TGTGCCAGCAGCTTAGACAGGGGCAAGCAGTTCTTC. The variable domain in full, with the rest retrieved from reference TRBV7-2 and TRBJ2-1, is GAGVSQSPSNKVTEKGKDVELRCDPISGHTALYWYRQSLGQGLEFLIYFQGNSAPDKSGLPSDRFSAERTGGSVSTLTIQRTQQEDSAVYLCASSLDRGKQFFGPGTRLTVL.

The J gene is TRBJ1-3, the V gene TRBV6-5; D is undetermined. Germline CDR1 MNHEY, CDR2 SVGAGI. Trimming removed 0 bases at V and 4 bases at J, with 13 bases between. This CDR3 has 16 residues. The CDR3 here is CASSYSDPSVGNTIYF. The CDR3 DNA follows: TGTGCCAGCAGTTACTCCGACCCAAGCGTAGGAAACACCATATATTTT.

About this clone itself: The identical CDR3 is also encoded by other nucleotide sequences in the sample. The chain is built from TRBV4-1 and TRBJ1-6; tentative D call: TRBD1 (6 bases). V lost 4 bases and J lost 6, with 10 bases in between. CDR3 length equals 14 residues. The germline V gene has CDR1 MGHRA and CDR2 YSYEKL. The CDR3 coding sequence is TGCGCCAGCAGCCCCGGACAGCGTAATTCACCCCTCCACTTT. Protein sequence: CASSPGQRNSPLHF.

V is TRBV14 and J is TRBJ1-2, with D uncertain. Germline V gene sequence: CDR1 SGHDN, CDR2 FVKESK. The germline V and J ends were trimmed by 4 bases and 7 bases, with 16 bases remaining between them. This CDR3 has 14 amino acids. CDR3 loop: CASSPNRVVGGYTF. The CDR3 nucleotides read TGTGCCAGCAGCCCCAACAGAGTTGTGGGTGGCTACACCTTC.

V gene TRBV30 combines with J gene TRBJ1-5; 7 bases line up with TRBD1. Germline V lookup: CDR1 GTSNPN, CDR2 SVGIG (reference sequence). The junction had 1 base not matched to a gene; V was cut back by 2 bases and J by 3 bases. CDR3 size: 13 residues. The CDR3 bases are TGTGCCTGGAGTAAGGGGGCCAATCAGCCCCAGCATTTT. This gives the protein CAWSKGANQPQHF.

V is TRBV19 and J is TRBJ2-1, with 11 bases matching TRBD2. Germline values: CDR1 LNHDA, CDR2 SQIVND (reference sequence). The junction had 4 bases not matched to a gene; V was cut back by 3 bases and J by 3 bases. The CDR3 is 16 amino acids. CDR3 DNA sequence: TGTGCCAGTAGTATTGGGGGACTAGCGGACTACAATGAGCAGTTCTTC. Translation gives CASSIGGLADYNEQFF.

The table lists this clone with a count of one. This chain links TRBV27 with TRBJ2-7; a possible D gene is TRBD2 (6 bases). V was trimmed by 6 bases and J by 3 bases, leaving 15 bases between them. The germline V gene has CDR1 MNHEY and CDR2 SMNVEV (reference sequence). This CDR3 contains 14 residues. CDR3 sequence (DNA): TGTGCCAGCAGCCGCGCCGGGAGTAACTACGAGCAGTACGTC. This codes for CASSRAGSNYEQYV.

The chain uses TRBV4-3 and TRBJ1-1; no reliable D call. This CDR3 is 15 amino acids long. V lost 0 bases and J 0 bases, leaving 8 bases between the germline ends. CDR1 and CDR2 from the germline V gene are LGHNA and YSLEER. The CDR3 DNA sequence: TGCGCCAGCAGCCAAGAACCGCACATGAACACTGAAGCTTTCTTT. It encodes CASSQEPHMNTEAFF.

The gene calls are TRBV7-9 and TRBJ2-1, with 8 bases identical to TRBD2. Germline trimming cut 5 bases from V and 10 bases from J; bases unmatched to any gene: 4. CDR3 length: 12 amino acids. Germline V gene sequence: CDR1 SEHNR, CDR2 FQNEAQ (reference sequence). The CDR3 region has the DNA TGTGCCAGCAGCCACGGGGGGGGCGAGCAGTTCTTC. Its translation is CASSHGGGEQFF.

The chain links TRBV7-8 to TRBJ1-1, with D possibly matching TRBD1 (5 bases). Looked up from germline, CDR1 is SGHVS and CDR2 is FQNEAQ. The CDR3 sequence is 13 residues long. V lost 3 bases, J lost 8 bases, and 13 bases lay in between. CDR3 sequence (DNA): TGTGCCAGCAGCTTGGGGGGGGAGTTAGAAGCTTTCTTT. It encodes CASSLGGELEAFF.

The V and J genes are TRBV7-2 and TRBJ2-3, with D unresolved. CDR3 size: 17 residues. V was pared by 5 bases and J by 2 bases, with 20 bases between. The germline gives CDR1 SGHTA, CDR2 FQGNSA. The DNA of the CDR3 is TGTGCCAGCAGCCCCCAGGTTGGGCGACGGATCACAGATACGCAGTATTTT. It is translated as CASSPQVGRRITDTQYF.

V gene TRBV27 combines with J gene TRBJ1-3; TRBD1 agrees at 11 bases. Trimming took 6 bases from V and 8 from J; bases not matched to a gene: 6. CDR1 and CDR2 (germline): MNHEY, SMNVEV (reference sequence). The CDR3 sequence is 14 residues long. The DNA of the CDR3 is TGTGCCAGCAGCCGGACAGGGGGCGTGGACACCATATATTTT. Its translation is CASSRTGGVDTIYF.

The V gene is TRBV4-1, the J gene TRBJ2-3; TRBD1 aligns across 9 bases. The J segment lost 2 bases and the V segment lost 0 bases, leaving 3 bases of the junction unmatched. This CDR3 has 16 residues. CDR1 MGHRA and CDR2 YSYEKL come from the germline V gene. The CDR3 reads CASSQENRGPTDTQYF. The CDR3 nucleotides are TGCGCCAGCAGCCAAGAGAACAGGGGGCCCACAGATACGCAGTATTTT.

The V and J genes are TRBV2 and TRBJ1-4; 8 positions match TRBD1. CDR3 length equals 14 residues. CDR1 SNHLY and CDR2 FYNNEI come from the germline V gene. Losses at the gene ends were 5 bases for V and 4 bases for J; bases not matched to a gene: 3. The chain's CDR3 is CASSYTGGNEKLFF. The CDR3, as DNA: TGTGCCAGCAGTTATACAGGGGGTAATGAAAAACTGTTTTTT.

The rearrangement uses TRBV9 and TRBJ2-3, with 7 bases aligning to TRBD2. V lost 2 bases and J lost 2; bases outside the gene matches: 8. Germline V lookup: CDR1 SGDLS, CDR2 YYNGEE. The CDR3 spans 16 residues. The CDR3 DNA reads as TGTGCCAGCAGCGTCCCCCTAGCGGAACACACAGATACGCAGTATTTT. This gives the protein CASSVPLAEHTDTQYF.

The chain recombines TRBV3-1 (or the pseudogene TRBV3-2) with TRBJ2-1; 9 bases match TRBD2. Germline V gives CDR1 LGHDT, CDR2 YNNKEL (reference sequence). V dropped 2 bases and J dropped 6; count of bases not matched to a gene: 8. This CDR3 contains 16 residues. This chain's CDR3 is CASSQPIGGGANEQFF. The CDR3 coding sequence is TGTGCCAGCAGCCAACCAATTGGCGGGGGGGCCAATGAGCAGTTCTTC.

This clone has a handful of counts. The chain combines TRBV4-2 with TRBJ2-6; no clear D. Trimming stripped 2 bases from V and 0 bases from J, with 11 bases between. The germline CDR1 and CDR2 sequences are LGHNA and YNFKEQ. This CDR3 has 17 residues. The CDR3 is CASSQNLRNSGANVLTF. In DNA form, the CDR3 reads TGTGCCAGCAGCCAAAATTTGCGCAACTCTGGGGCCAACGTCCTGACTTTC.

CDR3 protein: CASSPRGLAGGSSYNEQFF. The CDR3 DNA reads TGCGCCAGCAGCCCAAGGGGACTAGCGGGGGGCAGCTCCTACAATGAGCAGTTCTTC. This chain joins TRBV5-1 and TRBJ2-1; 15 bases are shared with TRBD2. Germline CDR1 reads SGHRS; CDR2 reads YFSETQ. V was pared by 4 bases and J by 0 bases, with 8 bases of the junction left unmatched. The CDR3 runs to 19 residues. Full variable domain (missing parts from reference TRBV5-1 and TRBJ2-1): KAGVTQTPRYLIKTRGQQVTLSCSPISGHRSVSWYQQTPGQGLQFLFEYFSETQRNKGNFPGRFSGRQFSNSRSEMNVSTLELGDSALYLCASSPRGLAGGSSYNEQFFGPGTRLTVL.